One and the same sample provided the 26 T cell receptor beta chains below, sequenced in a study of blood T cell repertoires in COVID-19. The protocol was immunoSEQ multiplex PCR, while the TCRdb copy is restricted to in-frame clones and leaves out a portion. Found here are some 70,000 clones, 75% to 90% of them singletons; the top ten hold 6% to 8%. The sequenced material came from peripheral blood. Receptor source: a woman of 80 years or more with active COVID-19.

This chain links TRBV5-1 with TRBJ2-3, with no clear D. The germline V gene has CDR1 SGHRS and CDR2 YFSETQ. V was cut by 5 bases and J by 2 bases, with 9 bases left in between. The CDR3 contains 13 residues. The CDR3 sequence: CASRNSPTDTQYF. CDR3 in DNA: TGCGCCAGCAGGAACTCCCCCACAGATACGCAGTATTTT.

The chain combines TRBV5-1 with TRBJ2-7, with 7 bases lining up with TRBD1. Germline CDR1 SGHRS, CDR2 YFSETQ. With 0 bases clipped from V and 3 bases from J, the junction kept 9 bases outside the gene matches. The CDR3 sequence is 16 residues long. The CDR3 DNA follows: TGCGCCAGCAGCTTGGGACAGGGCACAATGGGCTACGAGCAGTACTTC. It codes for CASSLGQGTMGYEQYF. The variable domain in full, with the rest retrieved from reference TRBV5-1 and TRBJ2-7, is KAGVTQTPRYLIKTRGQQVTLSCSPISGHRSVSWYQQTPGQGLQFLFEYFSETQRNKGNFPGRFSGRQFSNSRSEMNVSTLELGDSALYLCASSLGQGTMGYEQYFGPGTRLTVT.

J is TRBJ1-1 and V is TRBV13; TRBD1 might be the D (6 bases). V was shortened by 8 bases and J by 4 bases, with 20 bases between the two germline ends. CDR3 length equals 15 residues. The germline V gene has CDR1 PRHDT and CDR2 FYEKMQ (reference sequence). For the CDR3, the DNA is TGTGCCAGCGCCTTCCGGGGGGCTGTTAGCACTGAAGCTTTCTTT. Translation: CASAFRGAVSTEAFF.

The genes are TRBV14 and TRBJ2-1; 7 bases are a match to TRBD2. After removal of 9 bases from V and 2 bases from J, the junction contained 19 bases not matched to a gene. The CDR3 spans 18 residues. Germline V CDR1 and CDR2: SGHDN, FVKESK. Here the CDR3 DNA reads TGTGCCAGAAACGACAGCATCTTAGGCGGGAGTCCCTACAATGAGCAGTTCTTC. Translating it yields CARNDSILGGSPYNEQFF.

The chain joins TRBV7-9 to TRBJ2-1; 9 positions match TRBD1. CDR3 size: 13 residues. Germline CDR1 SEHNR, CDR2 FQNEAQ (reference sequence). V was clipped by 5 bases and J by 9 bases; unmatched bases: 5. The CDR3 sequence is CASSRTGEGEQFF. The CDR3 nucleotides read TGTGCCAGCAGCCGGACAGGGGAAGGTGAGCAGTTCTTC.

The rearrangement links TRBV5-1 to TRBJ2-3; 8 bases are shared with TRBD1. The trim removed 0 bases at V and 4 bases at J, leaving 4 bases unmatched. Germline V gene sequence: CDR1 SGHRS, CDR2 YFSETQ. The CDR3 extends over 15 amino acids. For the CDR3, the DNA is TGCGCCAGCAGCTTGGAGGACAGGGAGGCAGATACGCAGTATTTT. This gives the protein CASSLEDREADTQYF.

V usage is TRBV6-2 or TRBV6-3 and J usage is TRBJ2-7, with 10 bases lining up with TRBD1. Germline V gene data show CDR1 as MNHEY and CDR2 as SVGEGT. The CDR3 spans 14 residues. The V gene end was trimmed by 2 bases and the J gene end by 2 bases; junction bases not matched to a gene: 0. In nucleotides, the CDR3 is TGTGCCAGCAGTTACGGGACAGGGGCCTACGAGCAGTACTTC. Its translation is CASSYGTGAYEQYF.

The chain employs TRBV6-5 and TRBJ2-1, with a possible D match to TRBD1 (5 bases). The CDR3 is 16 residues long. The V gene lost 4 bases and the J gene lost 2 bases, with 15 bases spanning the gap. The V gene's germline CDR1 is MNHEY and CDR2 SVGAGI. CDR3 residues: CASSLPNWGTYNEQFF. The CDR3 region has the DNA TGTGCCAGCAGTTTACCGAATTGGGGCACCTACAATGAGCAGTTCTTC.

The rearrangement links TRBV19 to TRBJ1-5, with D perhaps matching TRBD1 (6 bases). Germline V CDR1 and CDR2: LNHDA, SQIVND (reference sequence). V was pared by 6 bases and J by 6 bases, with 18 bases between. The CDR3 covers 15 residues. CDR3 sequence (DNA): TGTGCCAGTAGCCTCAGGCCTCTGGGGGCTCAGCCCCAGCATTTT. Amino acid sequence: CASSLRPLGAQPQHF.

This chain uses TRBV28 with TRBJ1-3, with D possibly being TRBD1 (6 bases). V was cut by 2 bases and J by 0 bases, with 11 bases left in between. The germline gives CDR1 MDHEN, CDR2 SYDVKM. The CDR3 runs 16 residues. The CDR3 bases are TGTGCCAGCAGTTTAGTACAGGGATCCTCTGGAAACACCATATATTTT. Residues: CASSLVQGSSGNTIYF.

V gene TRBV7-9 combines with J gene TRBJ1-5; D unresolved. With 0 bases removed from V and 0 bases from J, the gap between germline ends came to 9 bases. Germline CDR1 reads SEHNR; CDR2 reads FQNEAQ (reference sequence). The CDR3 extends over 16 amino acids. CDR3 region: CASSLAEGDSNQPQHF. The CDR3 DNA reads TGTGCCAGCAGCTTAGCGGAAGGAGATAGCAATCAGCCCCAGCATTTT.

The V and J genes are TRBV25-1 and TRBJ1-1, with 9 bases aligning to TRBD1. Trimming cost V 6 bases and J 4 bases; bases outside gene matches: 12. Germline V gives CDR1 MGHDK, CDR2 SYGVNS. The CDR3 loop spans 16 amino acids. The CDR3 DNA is TGTGCCAGCAGGGTACGGACAGGGGAAGGGGGCACTGAAGCTTTCTTT. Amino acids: CASRVRTGEGGTEAFF.

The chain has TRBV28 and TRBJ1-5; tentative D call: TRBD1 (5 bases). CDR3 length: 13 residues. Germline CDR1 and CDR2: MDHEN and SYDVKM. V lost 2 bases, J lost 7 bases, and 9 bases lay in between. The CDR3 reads CASSLEGQQPQHF. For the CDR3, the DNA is TGTGCCAGCAGTTTAGAAGGACAACAGCCCCAGCATTTT.

The CDR3 reads CASSLGLAGGPGEQFF. CDR3 nucleotide sequence: TGCGCCAGCAGCTTGGGTCTAGCGGGAGGGCCCGGTGAGCAGTTCTTC. The rearrangement uses TRBV5-1 and TRBJ2-1; 12 nucleotides agree with TRBD2. The CDR3 sequence is 16 residues long. V gave up 0 bases and J gave up 9 bases; unmatched junction bases: 7. From germline, CDR1 is SGHRS and CDR2 YFSETQ.

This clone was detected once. CDR3: CAISPWTGYGNEQFF. The CDR3, as DNA: TGTGCCATCAGTCCCTGGACAGGGTACGGCAATGAGCAGTTCTTC. The chain combines TRBV10-3 with TRBJ2-1, with 8 bases matching TRBD1. This CDR3 is 15 amino acids long. The germline V gene has CDR1 ENHRY and CDR2 SYGVKD. The V gene end was trimmed by 5 bases and the J gene end by 6 bases; junction bases not matched to a gene: 9.

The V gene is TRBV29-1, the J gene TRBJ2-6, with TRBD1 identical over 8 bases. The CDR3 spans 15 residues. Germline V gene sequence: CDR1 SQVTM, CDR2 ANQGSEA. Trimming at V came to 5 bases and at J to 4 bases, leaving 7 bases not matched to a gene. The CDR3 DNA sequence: TGCAGCGTTTGGTACAGGGGGTCCGGGGCCAACGTCCTGACTTTC. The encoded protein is CSVWYRGSGANVLTF.

CDR3 sequence (DNA): TGCGCCAGCAGCAGTACTAGCGGGCTCTCCTACAATGAGCAGTTCTTC. Its translation is CASSSTSGLSYNEQFF. V and J are TRBV5-1 and TRBJ2-1; 9 positions agree with TRBD2. This CDR3 is built from 16 residues. The junction had 5 bases not matched to a gene; V was cut back by 4 bases and J by 0 bases. The germline V gene has CDR1 SGHRS and CDR2 YFSETQ.

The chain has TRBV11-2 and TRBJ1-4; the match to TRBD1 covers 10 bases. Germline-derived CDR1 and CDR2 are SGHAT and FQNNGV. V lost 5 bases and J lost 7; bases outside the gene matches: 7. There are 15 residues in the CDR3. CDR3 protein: CASSTTDRGSEKLFF. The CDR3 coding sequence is TGTGCCAGCAGCACAACGGACAGGGGGAGTGAAAAACTGTTTTTT.

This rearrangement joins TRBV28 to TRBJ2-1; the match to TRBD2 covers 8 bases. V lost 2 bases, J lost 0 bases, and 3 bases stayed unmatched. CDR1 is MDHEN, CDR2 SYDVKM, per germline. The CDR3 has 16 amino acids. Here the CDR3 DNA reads TGTGCCAGCAGTTTAATCAGCGGGAGCTCCTACAATGAGCAGTTCTTC. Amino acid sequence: CASSLISGSSYNEQFF.

The DNA for the CDR3 is TGCAGTGCTAGTCCTGGGGGGAAGTATTTT. Amino acid sequence: CSASPGGKYF. The chain uses TRBV20-1 and TRBJ2-3; weak D call: TRBD2 (6 bases). Germline V gene sequence: CDR1 DFQATT, CDR2 SNEGSKA (reference sequence). CDR3 length: 10 amino acids. With 3 bases removed from V and 13 bases from J, the gap between germline ends came to 11 bases.

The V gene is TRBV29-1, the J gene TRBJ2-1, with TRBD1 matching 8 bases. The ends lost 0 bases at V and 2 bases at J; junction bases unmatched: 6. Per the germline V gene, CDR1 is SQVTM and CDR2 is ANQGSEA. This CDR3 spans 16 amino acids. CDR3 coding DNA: TGCAGCGTTGAAGATTGGGACAGGCGTACCTACAATGAGCAGTTCTTC. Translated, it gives CSVEDWDRRTYNEQFF.

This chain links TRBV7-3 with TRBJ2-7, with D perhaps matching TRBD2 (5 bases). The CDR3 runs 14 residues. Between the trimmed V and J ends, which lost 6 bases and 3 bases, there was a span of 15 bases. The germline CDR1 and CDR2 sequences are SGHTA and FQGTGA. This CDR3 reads CASSLDSLNYEQYF. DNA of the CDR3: TGTGCCAGCAGTCTGGACTCGTTGAACTACGAGCAGTACTTC.

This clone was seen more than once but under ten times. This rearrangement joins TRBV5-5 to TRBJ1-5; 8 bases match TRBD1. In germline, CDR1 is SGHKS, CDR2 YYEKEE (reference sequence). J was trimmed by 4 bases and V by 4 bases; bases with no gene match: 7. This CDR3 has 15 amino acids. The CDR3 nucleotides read TGTGCCAGCAGCATCCGACAGGGGTGGAATCAGCCCCAGCATTTT. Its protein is CASSIRQGWNQPQHF.

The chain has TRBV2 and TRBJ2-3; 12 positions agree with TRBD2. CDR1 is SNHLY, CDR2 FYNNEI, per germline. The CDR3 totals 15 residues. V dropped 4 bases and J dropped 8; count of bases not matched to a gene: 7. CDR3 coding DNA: TGTGCCAGCAGTGTGACTAGCGGGAGCGGGGGTACGCAGTATTTT. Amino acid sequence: CASSVTSGSGGTQYF.

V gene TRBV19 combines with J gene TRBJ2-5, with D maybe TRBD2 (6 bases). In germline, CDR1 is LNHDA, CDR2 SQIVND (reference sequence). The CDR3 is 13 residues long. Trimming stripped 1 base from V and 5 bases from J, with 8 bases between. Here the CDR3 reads CASSIVGGETQYF. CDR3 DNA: TGTGCCAGTAGTATAGTAGGAGGGGAGACCCAGTACTTC.

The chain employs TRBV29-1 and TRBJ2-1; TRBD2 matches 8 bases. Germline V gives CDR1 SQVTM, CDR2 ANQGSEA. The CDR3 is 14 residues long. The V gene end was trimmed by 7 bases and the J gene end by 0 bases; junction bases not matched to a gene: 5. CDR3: CSGISGSSYNEQFF. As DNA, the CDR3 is TGCAGCGGAATAAGCGGGAGCTCCTACAATGAGCAGTTCTTC.